This T cell receptor (beta chain) was captured in a study of CXCR3-negative and CXCR3-positive naive CD8 T cells. Overall study findings and caveats: Researchers report that CXCR3-positive naive cells carry more hydrophobic TRB CDR3s than CXCR3-negative naive cells. Memory cells differed in TRBV-TRBJ usage, but naive CXCR3-negative and CXCR3-positive cells had similar usage.

Libraries of TRB cDNA were made by 5' RACE and carried UMIs. TCRdb reanalyzed the 5' RACE reads, giving one entry per CDR3 protein sequence and no DNA. The sample holds roughly 110,000 distinct CDR3 sequences. Worth noting for this clonotype: As yet, its antigen is unknown.

This CDR3 region has 16 residues. Per the germline V gene, CDR1 is SGHDT and CDR2 is YYEEEE. V usage is TRBV5-6 and J usage is TRBJ2-1; the D call from TCRdb, TRBD2, cannot be confirmed without DNA. The receptor was derived from a human donor in good health. Some clones in this sample may be carry-over from other donors' samples. Sample: naive CXCR3+ CD8+ T cells from blood. Subset described: CD45RO-CCR7+CD27+CD95- naive CD8+ T cells expressing CXCR3 (TNR3+). This chain's CDR3 is CASSPEGKSSYNEQFF.